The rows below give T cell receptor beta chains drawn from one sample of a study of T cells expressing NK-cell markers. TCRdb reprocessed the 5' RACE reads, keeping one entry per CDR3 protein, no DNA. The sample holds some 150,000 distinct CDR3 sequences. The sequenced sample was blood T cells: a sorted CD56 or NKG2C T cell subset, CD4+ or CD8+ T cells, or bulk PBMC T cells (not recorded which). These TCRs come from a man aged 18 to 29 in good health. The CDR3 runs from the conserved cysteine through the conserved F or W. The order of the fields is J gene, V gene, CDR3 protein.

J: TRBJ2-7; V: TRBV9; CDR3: CASSEEGGQQYF
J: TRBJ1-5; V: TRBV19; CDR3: CASSMFLTFGNQPQHF
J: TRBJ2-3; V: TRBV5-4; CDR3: CASISRGLDSTDTQYF
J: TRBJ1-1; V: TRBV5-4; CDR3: CASSQSTEAFF
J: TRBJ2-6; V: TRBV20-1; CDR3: CSARSRDNHPRSGANVLTF
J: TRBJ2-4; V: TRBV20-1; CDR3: CSARDTIREAKNIQYF
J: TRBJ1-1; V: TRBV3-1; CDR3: CASSQGGPEAFF
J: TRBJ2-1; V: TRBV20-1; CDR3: CSARDTGGSYNEQFF
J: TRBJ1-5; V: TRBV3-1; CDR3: CASGTTGQGNQPQHF
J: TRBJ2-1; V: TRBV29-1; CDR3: CSVGGERDLNEQFF
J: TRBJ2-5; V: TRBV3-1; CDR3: CASSQFAELQETQYF
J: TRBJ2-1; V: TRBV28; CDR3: CASSYPRGTWDEQFF
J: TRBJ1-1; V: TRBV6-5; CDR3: CASSYSMTGDTEAFF
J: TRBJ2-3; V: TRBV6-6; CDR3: CASTPGGTDTQYF
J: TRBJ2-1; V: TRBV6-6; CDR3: CASTPSNEQFF
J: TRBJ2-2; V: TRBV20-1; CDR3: CSVGPNTGELFF
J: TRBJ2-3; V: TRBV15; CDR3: CATSRRLQAGTSYDTQYF
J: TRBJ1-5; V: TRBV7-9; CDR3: CASSFGQTDQPQHF
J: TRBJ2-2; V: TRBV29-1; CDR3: CSVDQGTGELFF
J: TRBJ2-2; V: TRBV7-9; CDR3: CASSSDRDDTGELFF
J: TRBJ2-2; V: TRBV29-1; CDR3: CSVEVPGGGGELFF
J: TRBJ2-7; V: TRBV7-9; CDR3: CASSDQGNRYEQYF
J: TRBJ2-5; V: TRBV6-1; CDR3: CASSEAQGWETQYF
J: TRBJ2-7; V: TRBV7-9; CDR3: CASSWRTSGSYEQYF
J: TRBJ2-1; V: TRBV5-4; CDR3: CASSDGTSELYNEQFF
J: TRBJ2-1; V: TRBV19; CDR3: CASSIVGAGSSYNEQFF
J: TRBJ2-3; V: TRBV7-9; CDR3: CASSLGTSGTTDTQYF
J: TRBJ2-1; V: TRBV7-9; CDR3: CASRWAGGSYNEQFF
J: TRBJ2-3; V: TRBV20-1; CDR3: CSASRGSSTTDTQYF
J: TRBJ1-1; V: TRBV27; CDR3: CASSTQTANTEAFF
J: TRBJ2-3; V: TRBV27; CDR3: CASSLSLGEPTDTQYF
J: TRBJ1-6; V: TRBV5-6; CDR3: CASSQTGYNSPLHF
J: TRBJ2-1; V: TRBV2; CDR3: CASSEEGLAGVGEQFF
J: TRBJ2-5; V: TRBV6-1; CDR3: CASSQLGLQETQYF
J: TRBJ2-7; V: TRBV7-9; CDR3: CASSSQQGGVNEQYF
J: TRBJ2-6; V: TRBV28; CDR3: CATTGTSGIHISGANVLTF
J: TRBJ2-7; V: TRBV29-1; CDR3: CSVETGTVLYEQYF
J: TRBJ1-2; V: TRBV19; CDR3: CASSLSGAYGYTF
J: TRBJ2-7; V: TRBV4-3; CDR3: CASSQDLRDYEQYF
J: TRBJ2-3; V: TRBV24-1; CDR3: CATSDFIGQGEDTQYF
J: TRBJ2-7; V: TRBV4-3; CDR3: CASSPTGTGAYEQYF
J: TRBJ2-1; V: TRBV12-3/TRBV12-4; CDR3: CASSLSSWSNEQFF
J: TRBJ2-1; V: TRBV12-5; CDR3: CASGEPGQSLDSVQFF
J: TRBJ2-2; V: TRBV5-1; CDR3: CASSFRTIEPTGELFF
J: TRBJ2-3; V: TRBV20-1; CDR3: CSARGLAGGVTQYF
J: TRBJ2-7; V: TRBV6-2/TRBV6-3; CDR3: CASSSDGNSYEQYF
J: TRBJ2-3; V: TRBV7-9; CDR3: CASSLRDQQYF
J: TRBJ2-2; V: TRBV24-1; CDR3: CATSPGQRTGELFF
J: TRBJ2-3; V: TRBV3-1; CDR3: CASSQAGGDQSSTDTQYF
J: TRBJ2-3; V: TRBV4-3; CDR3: CASSRHGPGEGSDTQYF